This T cell receptor (beta chain) was found in a study of cytomegalovirus exposure and HLA in healthy donors (dated 2017 in TCRdb). Study-wide context: An earlier analysis of approximately 640 of the donors reported more than 250 Gb of sequence data and 120 million or so unique TCR beta sequences from around 200 million T cells. A later analysis re-analyzed previously published TCR beta repertoires from 500 to 700 donors and added high-resolution HLA genotyping to study TCR occurrence patterns. An early release covering about 600 HLA-typed donors comprised around 300 gigabases of sequencing data and around 85 million unique TCR sequences. All discovery cohort repertoires had been generated using a single sequencing platform. The study used immunosequencing to profile the T cell repertoires of around 600 subjects and linked those repertoires to cytomegalovirus serostatus. About 5 DR-DQ haplotypes were handled as single units for association and clustering, since linkage in the cohort was strong. Both class I and class II loci were covered by HLA typing, at four-digit resolution. The study was designed to test whether signatures of past pathogen exposure could be identified by cataloging public T cell receptors. Among about 400 genotyped donors of the cohort, an average of around 240,000 unique TCR beta nucleotide sequences was sequenced per donor, of which about 18% were non-productive. To predict cytomegalovirus infection status, the study combined high-throughput TCR immunosequencing, statistical association of individual TCRs with disease status, and machine learning. Among the approximately 400 genotyped donors, around 81% belonged to the genetic ancestry cluster associated with self-reported Caucasian donors. The later analysis used no new phenotypic data to find candidate immune exposures, relying instead on TCR beta sequences and their occurrence across donors. The number of typed donors differed by locus: roughly 620-630 for A, B, C, DRB1 and DQB1; 500 to 550 for DQA1; 600 to 610 for DPA1; and around 470 for DPB1. Donor age, sex, ethnicity and CMV serostatus were compiled together with the repertoire data. An earlier analysis of 587 of the donors applied high-throughput TCR beta sequencing to assess whether each TCR beta V gene segment acted as functional or pseudogenic. A separate validation cohort of 100 to 150 different subjects was used in addition to the roughly 720-subject first cohort. A later genetic analysis used genome-wide SNP genotypes for about 65% of the roughly 670 donors, treating that subset as a discovery cohort.

The germline V gene encodes CDR1 SGHRS and CDR2 YFSETQ. The junction shows trimming of 4 bases on V and 4 bases on J, plus 17 bases between the germline ends. The CDR3, cysteine through phenylalanine, is 16 amino acids long. The read is trimmed to its CDR3 DNA, 48 bases read in frame from base 1. Findings and caveats that apply to the study as a whole: The only immune exposure information available for the cohort was CMV serostatus. According to a later genetic analysis, donors in an Asian-associated ancestry cluster had fewer N-insertions in productive TCRs than the approximately 710-donor mean. Because counts were too low, more than 15 rarely observed V segments, including chromosome 9 orphons, were left out of the earlier analysis of 587 of the donors. Most CMV-associated TCR beta chains appeared to be HLA-restricted in a later analysis, and the HLA associations seemed to be driven largely by CMV exposure. A later genetic analysis associated a missense DCLRE1C variant with V-gene and J-gene trimming of TCR beta chains, and an independent cohort replicated the association. Sequencing depth was assumed to be roughly uniform across donors in the presence/absence analyses, though that assumption may not hold. In a later analysis, HLA-associated TCR beta chains showed more clonal expansion and lower generation probabilities than non-associated chains that were equally common. While some public TCRs were present in many individuals, most TCR sequences turned up only very rarely across donors. In this cohort, only TCR beta chains were sequenced, and detectable features were limited by the absence of alpha or paired-chain data. In the study, 150 to 200 TCR beta chains were listed as associated with cytomegalovirus. Some IMGT-functional V segments, including TRBV6-2 and TRBV6-3, could not be distinguished by the 87-base-pair reads and were therefore excluded. HLA typing was unavailable for some donors at each locus, so association tests used only the typed subset. Assigning TCR associations to individual alleles was difficult when HLA alleles, especially DR and DQ, strongly co-occurred. A later analysis reported that several top co-occurrence clusters appeared linked to parvovirus B19, influenza, CMV and Epstein-Barr virus. In vitro tests confirmed that three of the cytomegalovirus-associated TCR beta chains recognize cytomegalovirus antigens. A further reported finding was that TCR beta sequences accurately predicted the HLA-A and HLA-B alleles for most subjects in the first cohort. The authors suggested that the approach could potentially be generalized to other disease states and immunological phenotypes. A later analysis associated about 18,000 TCR beta sequences with specific HLA alleles at a false discovery rate of 0.05. According to a later analysis, TCR association rates differed among HLA loci, with DRB1 alleles showing the most associated TCRs and HLA-C alleles showing the fewest. Cytomegalovirus status was reported to be diagnosed by the classifier with high specificity and sensitivity in both the original and validation cohorts. A cluster of highly shared sequence variants was judged likely to represent a technical artifact of the sequencing pipeline. Linkage disequilibrium might explain the correlated functional status among segregating V segments, but an unknown experimental factor could not be excluded. Broadly in line with IMGT annotations, most TCR beta V segments showed up in productive rearrangements about 90% or about 30% of the time in an earlier analysis of approximately 600 of the donors.

Library prep was done by the immunoSEQ multiplex PCR assay. A mixture of 60 forward primers for TCR Vbeta segments and 13 reverse primers for TCR Jbeta segments was used in the multiplex PCR. The CDR3 region of rearranged TCR beta genes was amplified from genomic DNA with a multiplex PCR assay. The amplified TCR beta libraries were sequenced on the Illumina HiSeq System as 87-base-pair reads. For the original study's pipeline: Across the 500 to 700 repertoires, a later analysis counted roughly 84 million unique TCR beta chains, some 11 million of which were shared by at least two donors. To remove PCR and sequencing errors, raw reads were error-corrected and collapsed into unique sequences using a nearest-neighbor algorithm that merged closely related sequences. Alignment of CDR3 sequences to IMGT reference sequences was used to assign V, D and J gene segments. For a sequence to be retained, a match of at least six nucleotides to both a V gene segment and a J gene segment was required. Rearrangements were classified as productive when the CDR3 lacked stop codons and remained in frame with V and J, and all other rearrangements were classified as non-productive. Following IMGT convention, CDR3 was defined as the stretch from the second conserved V-encoded cysteine up to the conserved J-encoded phenylalanine. The earlier analysis of approximately 590 of the donors excluded any sequence lacking an unambiguous match to a single V gene segment. An earlier analysis of 500 to 600 of the donors classified V segments as functional when productive rearrangements were above 56.7% and as segregating when the standard deviation between donors was above 5%. To diagnose cytomegalovirus status from the catalog of TCR beta chain sequences, a statistical classification framework was built. V and J gene assignment, in a later analysis, came from comparing TCR nucleotide sequences with IMGT/GENE-DB human TR gene sequences. The TCRdist pipeline was used in a later analysis to assign CDR3 sequences and most-parsimonious VDJ recombination scenarios. A later analysis defined each TCR beta chain by its CDR3 amino acid sequence plus V-gene family, and excluded reads lacking a unique V-gene family. To address suspected cross-contamination and a sequencing artifact, a later analysis removed several hundred highly shared, low-generation-probability nucleotide sequences. In a later analysis, a clonal expansion index for each public chain was calculated from normalized within-repertoire ranks of inferred template counts. A later analysis computed generation probabilities with a VDJ recombination model fitted to out-of-frame rearrangements, and checked the results against IGoR. In a later analysis, hypergeometric tests were used to score TCR-TCR, TCR-HLA and TCR-CMV co-occurrence, with a repertoire-size bias correction applied to TCR pairs. To estimate false discovery rates, a later analysis permuted the HLA or CMV assignments 20 times. In a later analysis, co-occurring TCRs were grouped with DBSCAN, and TCRdist sequence similarity was added when clustering was performed within HLA-allele-positive subsets. For co-occurrence clustering, repertoires with fewer than 30,000 or more than 120,000 public chains were excluded, along with about five repertoires with anomalous nucleotide sharing. Drawn from immuneACCESS, this table holds only the in-frame rearrangements with V and J called that TCRdb kept. Clones are partly lost; checked studies trace under half to an unresolved V gene and leave the rest unexplained. V and J calls and clone size are as listed in that table; D and trimming were resolved from the DNA. The sample table records about 190,000 clones. In total, the top ten clones hold about 6% of the sample.

With respect to this clone: Its antigen is not yet known.

In total, 630 or so healthy bone marrow donors made up the cohort. All cohort members were sampled while nominally healthy, although unrecorded immune exposures were likely present. The donor tested CMV seronegative and was one of the 352 seronegative cohort members. Every donor gave a peripheral blood sample, and the peripheral blood mononuclear cells from that sample were used for TCR beta sequencing. The Qiagen DNeasy Blood Extraction Kit was used to extract genomic DNA from the blood cell samples. Source material: PBMCs. The sequence was obtained from a man aged 25 to 40 in good health and CMV-seronegative. This chain is built from TRBV5-1 and TRBJ2-2, and the D gene may be TRBD1, 5 bases matching. Read as DNA, the sequence is TGCGCCAGCAGCCTAGGGGATTTCTCGGGCACCGGGGAGCTGTTTTTT. The encoded protein is CASSLGDFSGTGELFF.